The clone carrying this T cell receptor (beta chain) has ten or more counts. These data come from a study of Graves' ophthalmopathy and Graves' hyperthyroidism. In this cohort's terms, stable hyperthyroidism meant no ophthalmopathy by 18 months of follow-up. Beta-chain TCR CDR3 regions were amplified from RNA transcripts. HTBI primers served in a first-round RT-PCR, which a second-round multiplex PCR followed. MiXCR was run by TCRdb on the multiplex PCR reads, yielding one entry per CDR3 protein. The top ten clones hold roughly 3% of a sample with roughly 420,000 distinct CDR3 sequences, 21% of them seen once. The CDR3 runs to 14 residues. Trimming cost V 2 bases and J 0 bases, with 7 bases left between them. The germline CDR1 and CDR2 sequences are MNHEY and SVGEGT.

The chain carries TRBV6-2 or TRBV6-3 and TRBJ1-1, with D uncertain. The TCR originated in a woman between 18 and 29 years old with stable Graves' hyperthyroidism. The sample consisted of peripheral blood. The CDR3 nucleotides read TGTGCCAGCAGTTACGGTCCGATGAACACTGAAGCTTTCTTT. It is translated as CASSYGPMNTEAFF.